This entry lists 4 T cell receptor beta chains sequenced from one sample in a study of blood T cell repertoires in COVID-19. Sequenced by immunoSEQ multiplex PCR; TCRdb stores in-frame clones only, minus some. The sample includes 120,000 or so clones, just under 80% seen only once; the top ten take 20% to 25%. The material sequenced was peripheral blood. These receptors all come from a human donor in a cohort sampled during active COVID-19.

The rearrangement joins TRBV28 to TRBJ1-5, with 9 bases identical to TRBD1. With 4 bases clipped from V and 6 bases from J, the junction kept 4 bases outside the gene matches. The CDR3 runs to 14 residues. The germline V gene encodes CDR1 MDHEN and CDR2 SYDVKM. The CDR3: CASSSGQGFQPQHF. CDR3 sequence (DNA): TGTGCCAGCAGTTCCGGACAGGGGTTTCAGCCCCAGCATTTT.

This chain joins TRBV2 and TRBJ2-5; 8 nucleotides align to TRBD2. Trimming at V came to 6 bases and at J to 4 bases, leaving 10 bases not matched to a gene. Germline loops: CDR1 SNHLY, CDR2 FYNNEI. This CDR3 is built from 15 residues. This CDR3 reads CASRDLYGGGETQYF. In DNA form, the CDR3 reads TGTGCCAGCAGGGACCTCTACGGGGGGGGAGAGACCCAGTACTTC.

This chain connects TRBV7-2 to TRBJ1-5; 8 bases line up with TRBD1. The CDR3 length is 15 residues. CDR1 SGHTA and CDR2 FQGNSA come from the germline V gene. The V gene end was trimmed by 3 bases and the J gene end by 3 bases; junction bases not matched to a gene: 4. The CDR3 DNA is TGTGCCAGCAGCTTTGGACAGGGACACAATCAGCCCCAGCATTTT. As protein: CASSFGQGHNQPQHF.

The chain is built from TRBV5-4 and TRBJ1-3; D is uncertain. Germline CDR1 SGHNT, CDR2 YYREEE (reference sequence). The CDR3 length is 12 residues. Deletions cut 0 bases from V and 7 bases from J, with 5 bases between. The CDR3 sequence is CASSLGENTIYF. The CDR3 nucleotides read TGTGCCAGCAGCTTGGGGGAGAACACCATATATTTT.